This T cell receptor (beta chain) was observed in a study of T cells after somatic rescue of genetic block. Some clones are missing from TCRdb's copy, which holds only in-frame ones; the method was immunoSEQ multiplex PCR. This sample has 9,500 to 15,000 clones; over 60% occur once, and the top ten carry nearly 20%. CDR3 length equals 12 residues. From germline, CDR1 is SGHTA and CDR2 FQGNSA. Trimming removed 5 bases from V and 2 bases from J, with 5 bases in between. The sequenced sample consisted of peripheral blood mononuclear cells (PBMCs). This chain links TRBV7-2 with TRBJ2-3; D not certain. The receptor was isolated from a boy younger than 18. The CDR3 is CASSRLTDTQYF. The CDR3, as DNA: TGTGCCAGCAGCCGACTCACAGATACGCAGTATTTT.